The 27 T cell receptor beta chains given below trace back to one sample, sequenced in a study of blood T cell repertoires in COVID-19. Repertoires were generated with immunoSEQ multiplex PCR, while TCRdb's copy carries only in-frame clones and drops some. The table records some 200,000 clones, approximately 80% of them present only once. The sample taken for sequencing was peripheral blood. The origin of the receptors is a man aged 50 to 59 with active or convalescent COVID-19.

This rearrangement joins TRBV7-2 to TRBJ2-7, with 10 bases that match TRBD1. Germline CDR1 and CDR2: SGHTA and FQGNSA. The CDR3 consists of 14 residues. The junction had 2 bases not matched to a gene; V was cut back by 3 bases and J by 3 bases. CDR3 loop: CASSFRTGGYEQYF. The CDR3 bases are TGTGCCAGCAGCTTTAGGACAGGGGGCTACGAGCAGTACTTC.

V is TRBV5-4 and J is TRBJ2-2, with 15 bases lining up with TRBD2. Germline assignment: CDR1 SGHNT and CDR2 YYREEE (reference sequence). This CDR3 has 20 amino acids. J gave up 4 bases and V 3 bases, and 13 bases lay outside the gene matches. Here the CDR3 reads CASSSDMRTSGRALTGELFF. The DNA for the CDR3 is TGTGCCAGCAGCTCGGACATGCGGACTAGCGGGAGGGCCCTCACCGGGGAGCTGTTTTTT.

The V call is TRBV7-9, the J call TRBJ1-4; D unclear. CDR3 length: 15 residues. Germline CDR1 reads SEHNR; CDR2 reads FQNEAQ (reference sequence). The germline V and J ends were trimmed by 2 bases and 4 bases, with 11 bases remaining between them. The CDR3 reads CASSLQGSGNEKLFF. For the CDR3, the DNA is TGTGCCAGCAGCTTACAAGGCAGCGGTAATGAAAAACTGTTTTTT.

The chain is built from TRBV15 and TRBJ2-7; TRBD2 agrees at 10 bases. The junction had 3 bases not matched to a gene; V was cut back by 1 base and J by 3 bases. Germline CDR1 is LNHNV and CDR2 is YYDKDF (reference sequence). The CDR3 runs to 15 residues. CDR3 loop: CATSRASSGSYEQYF. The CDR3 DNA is TGTGCCACCAGCAGAGCGTCTAGCGGGAGCTACGAGCAGTACTTC.

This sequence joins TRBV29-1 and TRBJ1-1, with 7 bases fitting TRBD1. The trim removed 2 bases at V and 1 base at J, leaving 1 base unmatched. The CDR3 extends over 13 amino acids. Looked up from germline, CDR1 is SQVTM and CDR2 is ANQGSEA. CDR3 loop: CSVERDRNTEAFF. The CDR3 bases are TGCAGCGTTGAACGGGACAGGAACACTGAAGCTTTCTTT.

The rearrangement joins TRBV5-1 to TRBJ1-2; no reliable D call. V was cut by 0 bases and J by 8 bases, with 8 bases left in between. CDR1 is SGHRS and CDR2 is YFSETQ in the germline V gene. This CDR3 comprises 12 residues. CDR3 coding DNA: TGCGCCAGCAGCTTGGACAGATCCGGCTACACCTTC. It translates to CASSLDRSGYTF.

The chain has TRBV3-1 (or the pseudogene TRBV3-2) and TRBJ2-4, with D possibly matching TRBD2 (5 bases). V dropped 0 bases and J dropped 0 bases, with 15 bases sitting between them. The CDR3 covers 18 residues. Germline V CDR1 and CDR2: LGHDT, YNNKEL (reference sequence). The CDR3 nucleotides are TGTGCCAGCAGCCAAGATAATTGGGCAGCGGTAGCCAAAAACATTCAGTACTTC. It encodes CASSQDNWAAVAKNIQYF.

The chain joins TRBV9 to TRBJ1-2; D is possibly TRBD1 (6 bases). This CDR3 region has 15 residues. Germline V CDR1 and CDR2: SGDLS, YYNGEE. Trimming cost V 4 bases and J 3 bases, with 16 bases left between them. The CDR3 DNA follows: TGTGCCAGCAGCCCAGAGGTCAGGGGTTACTATGGCTACACCTTC. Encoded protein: CASSPEVRGYYGYTF.

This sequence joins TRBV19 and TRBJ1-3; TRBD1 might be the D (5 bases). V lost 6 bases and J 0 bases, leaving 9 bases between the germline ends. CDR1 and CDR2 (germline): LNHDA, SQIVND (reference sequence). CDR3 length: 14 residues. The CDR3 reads CASRAGSSGNTIYF. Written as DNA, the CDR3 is TGTGCCAGTAGAGCAGGGTCCTCTGGAAACACCATATATTTT.

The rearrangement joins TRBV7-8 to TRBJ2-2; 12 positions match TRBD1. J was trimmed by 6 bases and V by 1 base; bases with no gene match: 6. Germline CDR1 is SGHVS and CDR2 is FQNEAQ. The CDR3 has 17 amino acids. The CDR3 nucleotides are TGTGCCAGCAGCTTAGTTGGGACAGGGGGCAAGGCCGGGGAGCTGTTTTTT. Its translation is CASSLVGTGGKAGELFF.

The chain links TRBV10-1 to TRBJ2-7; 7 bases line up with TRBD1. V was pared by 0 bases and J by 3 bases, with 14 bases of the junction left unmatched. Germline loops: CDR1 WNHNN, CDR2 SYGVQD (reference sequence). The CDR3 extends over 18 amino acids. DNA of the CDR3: TGCGCCAGCAGTGAGTCAGATTATAGAAACCGGGACAGCTACGAGCAGTACGTC. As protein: CASSESDYRNRDSYEQYV.

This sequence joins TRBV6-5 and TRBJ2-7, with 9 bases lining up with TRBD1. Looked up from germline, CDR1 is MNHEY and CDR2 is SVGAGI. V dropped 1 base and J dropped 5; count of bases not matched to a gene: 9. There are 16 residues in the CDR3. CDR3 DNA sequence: TGTGCCAGCAGTTACTATTCGCAGGGACAGGGTCACGAGCAGTACGTC. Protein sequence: CASSYYSQGQGHEQYV.

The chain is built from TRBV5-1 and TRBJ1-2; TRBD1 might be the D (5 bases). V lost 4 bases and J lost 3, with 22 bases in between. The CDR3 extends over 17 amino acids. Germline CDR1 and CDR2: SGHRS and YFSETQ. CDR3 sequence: CASSLTGSVNLDYGYTF. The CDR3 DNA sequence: TGCGCCAGCAGCCTAACAGGTTCAGTGAATCTGGACTATGGCTACACCTTC.

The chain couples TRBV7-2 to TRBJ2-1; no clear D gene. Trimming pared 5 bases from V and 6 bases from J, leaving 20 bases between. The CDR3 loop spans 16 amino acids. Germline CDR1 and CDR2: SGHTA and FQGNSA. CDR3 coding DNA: TGTGCCAGCAGCCAGGAATACTCCCTCACTGGCAATGAGCAGTTCTTC. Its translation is CASSQEYSLTGNEQFF.

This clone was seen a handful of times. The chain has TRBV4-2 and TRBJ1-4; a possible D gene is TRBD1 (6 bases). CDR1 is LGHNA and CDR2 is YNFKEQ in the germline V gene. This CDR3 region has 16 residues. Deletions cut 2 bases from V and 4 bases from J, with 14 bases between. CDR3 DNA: TGTGCCAGCAGCCAAAACCAGGGACACCTTAATGAAAAACTGTTTTTT. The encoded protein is CASSQNQGHLNEKLFF.

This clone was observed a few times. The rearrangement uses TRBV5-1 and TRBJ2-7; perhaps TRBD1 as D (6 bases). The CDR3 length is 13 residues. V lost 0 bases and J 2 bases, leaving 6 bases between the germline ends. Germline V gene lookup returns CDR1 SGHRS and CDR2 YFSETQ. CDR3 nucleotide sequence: TGCGCCAGCAGCTTGGACAGGGCCTACGAGCAGTACGTC. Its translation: CASSLDRAYEQYV.

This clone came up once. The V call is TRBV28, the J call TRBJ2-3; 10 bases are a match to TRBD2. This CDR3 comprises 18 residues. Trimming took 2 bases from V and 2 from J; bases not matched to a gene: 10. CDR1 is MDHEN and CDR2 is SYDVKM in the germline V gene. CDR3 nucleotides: TGTGCCAGCAGTTTAAATTATCCTAGCGGGGGAGACACAGATACGCAGTATTTT. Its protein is CASSLNYPSGGDTDTQYF.

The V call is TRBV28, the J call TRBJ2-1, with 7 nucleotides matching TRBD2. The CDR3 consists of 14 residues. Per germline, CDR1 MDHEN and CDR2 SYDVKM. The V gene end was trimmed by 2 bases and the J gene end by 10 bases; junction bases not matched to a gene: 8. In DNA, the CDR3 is TGTGCCAGCAGTTTACCCCATACTAGCGCCGAGCAGTTCTTC. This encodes CASSLPHTSAEQFF. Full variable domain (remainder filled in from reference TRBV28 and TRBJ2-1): DVKVTQSSRYLVKRTGEKVFLECVQDMDHENMFWYRQDPGLGLRLIYFSYDVKMKEKGDIPEGYSVSREKKERFSLILESASTNQTSMYLCASSLPHTSAEQFFGPGTRLTVL.

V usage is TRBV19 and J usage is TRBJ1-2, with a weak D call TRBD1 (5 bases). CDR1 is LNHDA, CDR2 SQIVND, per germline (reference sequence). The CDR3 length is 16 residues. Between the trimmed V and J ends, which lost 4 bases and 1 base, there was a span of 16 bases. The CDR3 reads CASSTPLPGLNYGYTF. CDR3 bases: TGTGCCAGTAGTACCCCCCTTCCGGGACTTAACTATGGCTACACCTTC.

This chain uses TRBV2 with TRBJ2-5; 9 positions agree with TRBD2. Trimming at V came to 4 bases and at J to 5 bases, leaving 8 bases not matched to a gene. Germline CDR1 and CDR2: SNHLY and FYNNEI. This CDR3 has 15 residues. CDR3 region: CASSGISGRFETQYF. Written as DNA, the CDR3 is TGTGCCAGCAGTGGGATTAGCGGGAGATTTGAGACCCAGTACTTC.

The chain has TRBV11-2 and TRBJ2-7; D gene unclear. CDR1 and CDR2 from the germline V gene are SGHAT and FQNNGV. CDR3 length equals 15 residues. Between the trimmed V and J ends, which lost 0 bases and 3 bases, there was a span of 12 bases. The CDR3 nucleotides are TGTGCCAGCAGCTTAGAGGTCAGGTCAATCTACGAGCAGTACTTC. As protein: CASSLEVRSIYEQYF.

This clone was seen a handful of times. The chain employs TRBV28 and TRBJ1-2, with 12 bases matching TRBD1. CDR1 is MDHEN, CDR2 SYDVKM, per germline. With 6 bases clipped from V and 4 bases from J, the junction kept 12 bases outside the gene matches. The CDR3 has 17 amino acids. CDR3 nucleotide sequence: TGTGCCAGCAGGCCAAGCGGGGACAGGGGGCGTTCCTATGGCTACACCTTC. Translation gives CASRPSGDRGRSYGYTF.

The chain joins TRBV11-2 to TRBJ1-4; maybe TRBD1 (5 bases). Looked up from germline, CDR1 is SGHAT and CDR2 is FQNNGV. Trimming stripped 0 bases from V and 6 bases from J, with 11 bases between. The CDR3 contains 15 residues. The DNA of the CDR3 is TGTGCCAGCAGCTTAGATCGGGGGTTCTATGAAAAACTGTTTTTT. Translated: CASSLDRGFYEKLFF.

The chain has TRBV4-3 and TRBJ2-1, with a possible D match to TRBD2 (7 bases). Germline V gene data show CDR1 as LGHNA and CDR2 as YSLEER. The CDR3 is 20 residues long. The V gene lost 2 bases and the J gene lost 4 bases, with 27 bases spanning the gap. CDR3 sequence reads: CASSQQLPLEGEGVYNEQFF. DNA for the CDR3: TGCGCCAGCAGCCAACAACTCCCCCTTGAGGGGGAGGGGGTATACAATGAGCAGTTCTTC.

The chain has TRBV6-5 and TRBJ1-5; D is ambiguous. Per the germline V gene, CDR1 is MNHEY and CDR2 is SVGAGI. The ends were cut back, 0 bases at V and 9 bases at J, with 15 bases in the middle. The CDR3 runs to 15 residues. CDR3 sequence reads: CASSYSIEAATPQHF. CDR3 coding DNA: TGTGCCAGCAGTTACTCGATCGAGGCCGCCACGCCCCAGCATTTT.

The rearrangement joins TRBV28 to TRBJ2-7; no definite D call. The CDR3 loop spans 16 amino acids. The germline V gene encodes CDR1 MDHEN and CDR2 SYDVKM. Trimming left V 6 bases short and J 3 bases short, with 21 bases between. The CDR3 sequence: CASSSLWRQRDYEQYF. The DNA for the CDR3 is TGTGCCAGCAGCAGCCTCTGGCGGCAGAGAGACTACGAGCAGTACTTC.

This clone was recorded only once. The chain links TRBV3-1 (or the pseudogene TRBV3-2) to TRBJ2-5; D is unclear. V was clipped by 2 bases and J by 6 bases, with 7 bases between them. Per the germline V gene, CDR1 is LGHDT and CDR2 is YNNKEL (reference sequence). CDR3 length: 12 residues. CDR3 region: CASSQKRKTQYF. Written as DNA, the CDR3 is TGTGCCAGCAGCCAAAAGAGAAAGACCCAGTACTTC.